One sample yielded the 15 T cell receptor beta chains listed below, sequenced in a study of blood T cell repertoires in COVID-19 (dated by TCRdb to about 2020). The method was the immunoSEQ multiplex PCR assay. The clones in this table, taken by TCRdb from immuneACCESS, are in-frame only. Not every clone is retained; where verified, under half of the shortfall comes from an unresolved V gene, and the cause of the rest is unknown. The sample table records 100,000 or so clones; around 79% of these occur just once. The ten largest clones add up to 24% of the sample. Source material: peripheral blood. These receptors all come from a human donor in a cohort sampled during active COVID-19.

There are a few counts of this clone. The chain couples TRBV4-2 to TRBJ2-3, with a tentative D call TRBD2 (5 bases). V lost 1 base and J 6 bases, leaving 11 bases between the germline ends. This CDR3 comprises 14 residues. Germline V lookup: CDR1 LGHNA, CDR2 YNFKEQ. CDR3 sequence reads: CASSQGTGADTQYF. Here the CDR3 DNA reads TGTGCCAGCAGCCAAGGGACTGGAGCCGATACGCAGTATTTT.

The chain's CDR3 is CASSLLQGSLQYF. The CDR3 nucleotides read TGTGCCAGCAGCTTACTACAGGGTTCACTGCAGTATTTT. The gene calls are TRBV7-9 and TRBJ2-3; D possibly corresponds to TRBD1 (6 bases). The germline gives CDR1 SEHNR, CDR2 FQNEAQ (reference sequence). Between the trimmed V and J ends, which lost 2 bases and 11 bases, there was a span of 14 bases. The CDR3 is 13 amino acids. Filled out from reference TRBV7-9 and TRBJ2-3, the complete variable domain reads DTGVSQNPRHKITKRGQNVTFRCDPISEHNRLYWYRQTLGQGPEFLTYFQNEAQLEKSRLLSDRFSAERPKGSFSTLEIQRTEQGDSAMYLCASSLLQGSLQYFGPGTRLTVL.

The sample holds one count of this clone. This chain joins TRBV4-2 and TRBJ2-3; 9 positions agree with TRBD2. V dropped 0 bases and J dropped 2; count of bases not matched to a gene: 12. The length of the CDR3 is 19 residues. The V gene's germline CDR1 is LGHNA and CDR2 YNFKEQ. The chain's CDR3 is CASSQESPLSGSVTDTQYF. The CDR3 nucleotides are TGTGCCAGCAGCCAAGAGAGCCCCCTTAGCGGGAGCGTCACAGATACGCAGTATTTT.

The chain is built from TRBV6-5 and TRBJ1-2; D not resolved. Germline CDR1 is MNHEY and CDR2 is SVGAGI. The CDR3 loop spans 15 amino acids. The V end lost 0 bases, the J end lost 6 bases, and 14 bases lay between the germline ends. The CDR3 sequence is CASSYSKDSWDGYTF. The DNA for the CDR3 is TGTGCCAGCAGTTACTCGAAGGACTCCTGGGATGGCTACACCTTC.

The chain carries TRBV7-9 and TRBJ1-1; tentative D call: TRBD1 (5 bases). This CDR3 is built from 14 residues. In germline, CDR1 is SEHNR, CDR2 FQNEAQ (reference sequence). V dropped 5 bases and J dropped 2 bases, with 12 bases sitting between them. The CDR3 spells CASSPPGFNTEAFF. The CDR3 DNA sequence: TGTGCCAGCAGCCCCCCAGGGTTCAACACTGAAGCTTTCTTT.

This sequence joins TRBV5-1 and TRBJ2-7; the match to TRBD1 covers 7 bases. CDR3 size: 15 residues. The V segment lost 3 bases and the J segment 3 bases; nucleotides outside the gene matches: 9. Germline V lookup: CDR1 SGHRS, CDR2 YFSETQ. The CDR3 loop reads CASSSTGFVNYEQYF. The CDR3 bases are TGCGCCAGCAGCTCGACAGGGTTCGTAAACTACGAGCAGTACTTC.

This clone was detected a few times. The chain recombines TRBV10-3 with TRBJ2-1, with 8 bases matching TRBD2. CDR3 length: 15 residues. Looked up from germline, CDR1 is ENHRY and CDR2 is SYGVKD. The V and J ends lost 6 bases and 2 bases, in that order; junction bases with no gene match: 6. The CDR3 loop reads CAISLTSGPYNEQFF. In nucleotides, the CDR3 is TGTGCCATCAGCCTCACTAGCGGTCCCTACAATGAGCAGTTCTTC.

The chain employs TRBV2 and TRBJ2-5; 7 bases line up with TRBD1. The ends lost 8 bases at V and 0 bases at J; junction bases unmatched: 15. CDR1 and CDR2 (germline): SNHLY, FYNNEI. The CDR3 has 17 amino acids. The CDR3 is CASLRGLDSRYQETQYF. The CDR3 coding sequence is TGTGCCAGCCTTAGGGGGCTCGATAGCAGGTACCAAGAGACCCAGTACTTC.

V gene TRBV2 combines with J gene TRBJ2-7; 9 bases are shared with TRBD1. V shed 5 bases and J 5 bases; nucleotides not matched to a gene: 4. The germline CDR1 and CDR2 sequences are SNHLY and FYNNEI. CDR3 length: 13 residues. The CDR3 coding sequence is TGTGCCAGCAGTAGACAGGGGGTGGACGAGCAGTACTTC. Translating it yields CASSRQGVDEQYF.

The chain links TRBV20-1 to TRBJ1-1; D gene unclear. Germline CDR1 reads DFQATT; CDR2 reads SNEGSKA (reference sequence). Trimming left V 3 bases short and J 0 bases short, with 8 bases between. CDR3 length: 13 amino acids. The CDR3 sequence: CSASTEMNTEAFF. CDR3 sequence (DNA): TGCAGTGCTAGTACAGAGATGAACACTGAAGCTTTCTTT.

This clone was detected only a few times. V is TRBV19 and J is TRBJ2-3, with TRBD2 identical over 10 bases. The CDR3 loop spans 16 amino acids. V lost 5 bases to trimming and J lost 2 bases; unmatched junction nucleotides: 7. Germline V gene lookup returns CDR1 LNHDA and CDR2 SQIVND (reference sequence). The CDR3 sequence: CASSLSGRGSTDTQYF. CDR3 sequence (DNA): TGTGCCAGTAGTCTAAGCGGGAGGGGGTCCACAGATACGCAGTATTTT.

This chain's CDR3 is CASTKRRRLDEQFF. CDR3 bases: TGTGCCAGTACGAAGCGGCGACGCCTCGATGAGCAGTTCTTC. The V call is TRBV19, the J call TRBJ2-1; perhaps TRBD2 as D (5 bases). CDR3 size: 14 residues. The germline gives CDR1 LNHDA, CDR2 SQIVND (reference sequence). V was cut by 7 bases and J by 8 bases, with 18 bases left in between.

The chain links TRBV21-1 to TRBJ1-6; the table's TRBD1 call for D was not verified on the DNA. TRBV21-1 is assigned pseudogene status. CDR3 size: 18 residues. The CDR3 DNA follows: TGTGCCAGCAGCGCCCCTCCTGGGCCCATATTCACGGATTCACCCCTCCACTTT. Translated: CASSAPPGPIFTDSPLHF.

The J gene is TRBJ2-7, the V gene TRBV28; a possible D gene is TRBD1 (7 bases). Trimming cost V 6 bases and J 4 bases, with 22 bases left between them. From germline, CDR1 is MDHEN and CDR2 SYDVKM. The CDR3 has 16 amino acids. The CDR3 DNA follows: TGTGCCAGCAGCCGTCCTGGGGGGACAGTATTGTACGAGCAGTACTTC. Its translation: CASSRPGGTVLYEQYF.

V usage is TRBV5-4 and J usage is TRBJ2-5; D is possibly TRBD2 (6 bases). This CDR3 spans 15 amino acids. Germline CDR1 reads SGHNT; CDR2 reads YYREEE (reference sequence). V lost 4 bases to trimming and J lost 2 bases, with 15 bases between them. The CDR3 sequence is CASSRRGGIQETQYF. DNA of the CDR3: TGTGCCAGCAGCCGGCGGGGCGGGATTCAAGAGACCCAGTACTTC.